This T cell receptor beta chain derives from a study of T cells in Graves' hyperthyroidism and ophthalmopathy (dated by TCRdb to the late 2010s). With regard to the full study: Peripheral blood was collected at initial diagnosis, before any treatment. The paper reports TCR Vbeta CDR3 sequencing of 135 peripheral blood samples: approximately 43 ophthalmopathy, approximately 74 hyperthyroidism and approximately 17 progressor patients. An independent validation cohort of around 20 hyperthyroidism patients and 17 patients who later progressed to ophthalmopathy tested prospective prediction of ophthalmopathy. In addition, the study compared T-cell repertoires in thyroid tissue and in blood from 6 or 7 Graves' hyperthyroidism patients. For training and testing, the 100 or so patients in the discovery cohort were randomly divided in a 7:3 ratio. TCR V-J signatures able to tell the groups apart were searched for in a discovery cohort of some 97 patients, of whom fewer than 45 had Graves' ophthalmopathy and 55 to 65 had stable Graves' hyperthyroidism. After sampling, hyperthyroidism patients received methimazole starting at 30 mg daily, and ophthalmopathy patients received high-dose intravenous methylprednisolone.

The study at large found these results: During validation, the model predicted progression to ophthalmopathy a median of around six months ahead of onset, with almost 71% sensitivity and 72.22% specificity. Ophthalmopathy was separated from stable hyperthyroidism by a 13 V-J signature model, with about 86% sensitivity and approximately 84% specificity obtained in cross-validation and 80%/75% obtained in testing. Most expanded thyroid clonotypes (frequency above 0.001) were also detected in blood, suggesting blood repertoires may reflect thyroid immune responses. No statistical method was used to set the sample size in advance, and investigators knew the group allocation.

The TCR beta CDR3 regions were amplified from the RNA transcripts. The TCR CDR3 was subjected to a first round of RT-PCR using the HTBI primer set and the Qiagen OneStep RT-PCR kit. Libraries were constructed in a second round of multiplex PCR, after which size selection and purification were performed. Sequencing of the libraries was done on an Illumina HiSeq2000 using paired-end 100 bp reads. The source study handled its data this way. SOAPnuke was used to process the raw data, throwing out any read that contained adapters or uncalled bases, had a mean Phred below 15, or lacked an exact constant-primer or identifier match. High-quality paired reads were merged using COPE v1.2.5, and each unique nucleotide sequence was defined as a clonotype. MiTCR v1.1 was used to align the clonotypes against IMGT TRBV, TRBD and TRBJ reference segments. Only V-J combinations with frequency above 0.0001, covering 99.2% of repertoires, were analysed. The TCS score was defined as F50 (clonal expansion) divided by E x V (chaos), with BLOSUM62-based TCRdist calculated between CDR3 peptides within each V-J. Welch's t-statistics and random forest reduced roughly 530 V-J features to 10 to 15, which were used in a naive Bayes classifier (R e1071). In-frame beta chains were kept once TCRdb had trimmed the public reads at Q25 with fastp and called clones with MiXCR. Rows matching on CDR3 protein sequence are summarized as one entry with the most common DNA and genes. The V and J calls and clone size come from TCRdb's table, not from the authors' own analysis. For this sample there are roughly 530,000 distinct CDR3 sequences; over 15% appear just once. The ten largest clones capture approximately 15% of the sample.

The CDR3 runs 13 amino acids, cysteine and phenylalanine included. Left in the record is the CDR3 DNA by itself, 39 bases read in frame from the first base. The CDR1 and CDR2 encoded by the germline V gene are SQVTM and ANQGSEA. Deletion took 5 bases off V and 7 bases off J, with a span of 15 bases between the germline ends. Ophthalmopathy patients had moderately to severely active disease, with a Clinical Activity Score of 3 or more, a NOSPECS grade of 4 or more, and a disease duration of less than 3 months. The study excluded patients with uncontrolled infections, other autoimmune diseases, pregnancy or lactation. Diagnoses were based on clinical symptoms, serum thyroxine and TRAb, thyroid ultrasound and orbital computed tomography. Ficoll-Paque density gradient centrifugation was used to isolate PBMCs from about 9.4 ml of fresh peripheral blood. Total RNA was extracted using Trizol reagent, and RNA quality was assessed on an Agilent 2100 Bioanalyzer.

For this clonotype: Which antigen it targets is not known. Per-base qualities were not stored, and no clone one base away is much larger.

Here the chain combines TRBV29-1 and TRBJ2-1; the D gene is perhaps TRBD1, from 5 matching bases. Sequencing input: blood. This sequence was found in a woman younger than 35 with Graves' ophthalmopathy. For the CDR3, the sequence is CSVTDIIGNEQFF. The DNA sequence is given as TGCAGCGTTACGGACATAATCGGAAATGAGCAGTTCTTC.